The sequence of this T cell receptor (beta chain) was determined in a study of OX40 agonist ivuxolimab in advanced cancers. Study as a whole: Ivuxolimab, which is an agonistic anti-OX40 (CD134) antibody, was administered to the patients. Study-wide results and limits: With doses of 0.1 to 3.0 mg/kg, CD4+ and CD8+ blood T cells had undergone clonal expansion by week 6.

About this clone itself: Its antigen is unknown.

The CDR3 length is 14 residues. Germline lookup yields CDR1 MDHEN and CDR2 SYDVKM. The germline V and J ends were trimmed by 3 bases and 0 bases, with 9 bases remaining between them. Data came from immunoSEQ multiplex PCR; TCRdb stores just in-frame clones and leaves some out. The table records tens of thousands of clones, around nine tenths of them present only once. The sample consisted of CD4+ or CD8+ T cells sorted from blood, taken in a trial of the OX40 agonist ivuxolimab. This TCR derives from an adult with an advanced solid tumor such as melanoma, head and neck, liver or kidney cancer. V and J are TRBV28 and TRBJ2-7, with a possible D match to TRBD2 (5 bases). The CDR3, as DNA: TGTGCCAGCAGTTTGAGCGGAGACTCCTACGAGCAGTACTTC. Translation: CASSLSGDSYEQYF. Using reference TRBV28 and TRBJ2-7 for the parts outside the CDR3, the full variable domain is DVKVTQSSRYLVKRTGEKVFLECVQDMDHENMFWYRQDPGLGLRLIYFSYDVKMKEKGDIPEGYSVSREKKERFSLILESASTNQTSMYLCASSLSGDSYEQYFGPGTRLTVT.